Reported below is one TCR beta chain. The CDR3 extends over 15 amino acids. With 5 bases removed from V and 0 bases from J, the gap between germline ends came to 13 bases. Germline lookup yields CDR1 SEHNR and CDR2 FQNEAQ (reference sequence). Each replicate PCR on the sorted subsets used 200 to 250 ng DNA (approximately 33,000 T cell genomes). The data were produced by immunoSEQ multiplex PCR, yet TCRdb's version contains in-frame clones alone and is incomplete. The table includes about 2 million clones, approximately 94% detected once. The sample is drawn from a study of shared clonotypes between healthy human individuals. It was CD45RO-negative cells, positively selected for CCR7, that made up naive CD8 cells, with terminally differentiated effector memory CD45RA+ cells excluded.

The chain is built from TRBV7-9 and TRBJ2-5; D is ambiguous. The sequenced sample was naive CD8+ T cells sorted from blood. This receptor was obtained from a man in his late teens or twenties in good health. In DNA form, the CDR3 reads TGTGCCAGCAGCCTACTCGGCGGTGACCAAGAGACCCAGTACTTC. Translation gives CASSLLGGDQETQYF.